One sample yielded the 2 T cell receptor beta chains listed below, sequenced in a study of blood T cell repertoires in COVID-19. Clones were sequenced by immunoSEQ multiplex PCR, and TCRdb holds only the in-frame ones, with some missing. The sample records about 200,000 clones, 90% to 95% being singletons. What was sequenced was peripheral blood. The origin of the receptors is a man aged 55 to 70 with COVID-19, enrolled during active disease.

This clone showed up just a few times. The CDR3 DNA is TGTGCCAGCAGTCACAGGAGTAGCAATCAGCCCCAGCATTTT. It codes for CASSHRSSNQPQHF. This chain connects TRBV6-5 to TRBJ1-5, with D tentatively TRBD1 (5 bases). V lost 5 bases, J lost 0 bases, and 8 bases lay in between. Germline lookup yields CDR1 MNHEY and CDR2 SVGAGI. The CDR3 sequence is 14 residues long.

The chain carries TRBV11-2 and TRBJ2-2; 12 bases are shared with TRBD2. The germline gives CDR1 SGHAT, CDR2 FQNNGV. V lost 2 bases, J lost 6 bases, and 10 bases stayed unmatched. CDR3 size: 18 residues. As DNA, the CDR3 is TGTGCCAGCAGCTTATTCTCCGATCTAGCGGGAGGGGCCGGGGAGCTGTTTTTT. Its protein is CASSLFSDLAGGAGELFF.